Here is one TCR beta chain with its context. What it binds is unknown. This table comes from immunoSEQ multiplex PCR, and its TCRdb copy is limited to in-frame clones, with some not included. The sample has about 80,000 clones; around 90% are singletons. The data belong to a study of OX40 agonist ivuxolimab in advanced cancers. Study-wide points: At 0.1 to 3.0 mg/kg, clonal expansion of CD4+ and CD8+ blood T cells had occurred by week 6.

V was trimmed by 4 bases and J by 15 bases, leaving 22 bases between them. The germline CDR1 and CDR2 sequences are SGHTA and FQGNSA. This CDR3 is 14 amino acids long. Sequenced material: CD4+ or CD8+ T cells sorted from blood, taken in a trial of the OX40 agonist ivuxolimab. V and J are TRBV7-2 and TRBJ2-1; TRBD1 might be the D (6 bases). The TCR sequence derives from an adult with an advanced solid tumor such as melanoma, head and neck, liver or kidney cancer. This chain's CDR3 is CASSSTPGPRGLFF. Written as DNA, the CDR3 is TGTGCCAGCAGCTCGACACCGGGACCCAGGGGCCTGTTCTTC.